The 12 T cell receptor beta chains in this list originate from one sample, sequenced in a study of T cell responses to AZD1222 COVID-19 vaccine. The data were produced by immunoSEQ multiplex PCR, yet TCRdb's version contains in-frame clones alone and is incomplete. The sample includes about 85,000 clones, approximately 90% of them seen just once. Sample: peripheral blood, taken on day 0 of AZD1222 vaccination. Receptor source: an adult in good health.

The J gene is TRBJ2-7, the V gene TRBV18; TRBD1 aligns across 9 bases. Trimming took 2 bases from V and 3 from J; bases not matched to a gene: 2. The CDR3 extends over 14 amino acids. From germline, CDR1 is KGHSH and CDR2 LQKENI. The CDR3 DNA sequence: TGTGCCAGCTCACCAGCGGGACAGGGCTACGAGCAGTACTTC. This encodes CASSPAGQGYEQYF.

This chain links TRBV15 with TRBJ1-4; D is unclear. CDR3 length: 16 residues. Germline CDR1 LNHNV, CDR2 YYDKDF (reference sequence). V was cut by 3 bases and J by 0 bases, with 11 bases left in between. Here the CDR3 reads CATSSELTATNEKLFF. The CDR3, as DNA: TGTGCCACCAGCAGTGAGCTAACCGCAACTAATGAAAAACTGTTTTTT.

The chain employs TRBV15 and TRBJ2-7, with 8 nucleotides matching TRBD2. This CDR3 has 15 residues. The V gene's germline CDR1 is LNHNV and CDR2 YYDKDF (reference sequence). V was pared by 5 bases and J by 5 bases, with 11 bases of the junction left unmatched. The CDR3 reads CATSPSSGRVHEQYF. DNA of the CDR3: TGTGCCACCAGCCCTTCTTCCGGGAGGGTCCACGAGCAGTACTTC.

This clone was seen just once. CDR3 region: CASSLTRGLGTEAFF. The CDR3 bases are TGCGCCAGCAGCTTGACCAGGGGGCTTGGCACTGAAGCTTTCTTT. The chain couples TRBV5-1 to TRBJ1-1, with 8 positions matching TRBD1. This CDR3 is built from 15 residues. J lost 4 bases, V lost 1 base, and 6 bases had no gene match. Per germline, CDR1 SGHRS and CDR2 YFSETQ. Combining the CDR3 with reference TRBV5-1 and TRBJ1-1 gives the whole variable domain KAGVTQTPRYLIKTRGQQVTLSCSPISGHRSVSWYQQTPGQGLQFLFEYFSETQRNKGNFPGRFSGRQFSNSRSEMNVSTLELGDSALYLCASSLTRGLGTEAFFGQGTRLTVV.

This chain joins TRBV5-1 and TRBJ2-5; 8 bases match TRBD2. Per the germline V gene, CDR1 is SGHRS and CDR2 is YFSETQ. This CDR3 contains 14 residues. Germline trimming cut 4 bases from V and 2 bases from J; bases unmatched to any gene: 4. The CDR3 sequence: CASSVGLGQETQYF. CDR3 DNA sequence: TGCGCCAGCAGCGTGGGACTAGGACAAGAGACCCAGTACTTC.

V usage is TRBV7-2 and J usage is TRBJ1-2; 7 nucleotides match TRBD1. CDR1 and CDR2 from the germline V gene are SGHTA and FQGNSA. The CDR3 is 14 residues long. After removal of 1 base from V and 6 bases from J, the junction contained 5 bases not matched to a gene. CDR3: CASSLEGALDGYTF. The CDR3 DNA is TGTGCCAGCAGCTTAGAGGGGGCGCTGGATGGCTACACCTTC.

J is TRBJ1-6 and V is TRBV7-9; no definite D call. The CDR3 contains 12 residues. Germline-derived CDR1 and CDR2 are SEHNR and FQNEAQ (reference sequence). V dropped 3 bases and J dropped 10 bases, with 7 bases sitting between them. The CDR3 region is CASSFGESPLHF. Written as DNA, the CDR3 is TGTGCCAGCAGCTTTGGGGAATCACCCCTCCACTTT.

This clone has just one count. The chain couples TRBV7-9 to TRBJ1-1; D may be TRBD1 (6 bases). V lost 5 bases, J lost 5 bases, and 15 bases lay in between. Germline assignment: CDR1 SEHNR and CDR2 FQNEAQ (reference sequence). The CDR3 is 14 amino acids. CDR3 sequence reads: CASSHGDTRTEAFF. Here the CDR3 DNA reads TGTGCCAGCAGCCACGGGGACACTAGGACTGAAGCTTTCTTT.

The chain couples TRBV29-1 to TRBJ2-2, with D perhaps TRBD1 (6 bases). The V end lost 7 bases, the J end lost 1 base, and 13 bases lay between the germline ends. Germline lookup yields CDR1 SQVTM and CDR2 ANQGSEA. CDR3 length: 14 residues. The CDR3 loop is CSAKWGLNTGELFF. The CDR3 nucleotides are TGCAGCGCGAAGTGGGGGCTGAACACCGGGGAGCTGTTTTTT.

The chain couples TRBV19 to TRBJ2-2, with 8 nucleotides matching TRBD2. V was clipped by 1 base and J by 4 bases; unmatched bases: 2. Germline V gene data show CDR1 as LNHDA and CDR2 as SQIVND (reference sequence). The CDR3 consists of 15 residues. As DNA, the CDR3 is TGTGCCAGTAGTATAGCGGGAGGGGTCACCGGGGAGCTGTTTTTT. Amino acids: CASSIAGGVTGELFF. Together with reference TRBV19 and TRBJ2-2, the CDR3 gives the full variable domain: DGGITQSPKYLFRKEGQNVTLSCEQNLNHDAMYWYRQDPGQGLRLIYYSQIVNDFQKGDIAEGYSVSREKKESFPLTVTSAQKNPTAFYLCASSIAGGVTGELFFGEGSRLTVL.

The V gene is TRBV3-1 (or the pseudogene TRBV3-2), the J gene TRBJ2-1; 11 bases are shared with TRBD2. Germline values: CDR1 LGHDT, CDR2 YNNKEL (reference sequence). This CDR3 has 15 amino acids. With V trimmed by 4 bases and J by 9 bases, 8 bases remained unmatched. The CDR3 sequence: CASSRGLAGIGEQFF. The CDR3, as DNA: TGTGCCAGCAGCCGAGGACTAGCGGGTATAGGTGAGCAGTTCTTC.

This CDR3 is CASSQVGGVAYEQYF. As DNA, the CDR3 is TGTGCCAGCAGCCAGGTCGGGGGGGTCGCCTACGAGCAGTACTTC. The chain combines TRBV3-1 (or the pseudogene TRBV3-2) with TRBJ2-7; 8 positions match TRBD2. The CDR3 covers 15 residues. The J segment lost 2 bases and the V segment lost 3 bases, leaving 6 bases of the junction unmatched. Per germline, CDR1 LGHDT and CDR2 YNNKEL (reference sequence).